This TCR beta chain was captured by sequencing in a study of T-cell memory formation after mild COVID-19. In the study overall: Largely, TCR clusters stayed within a single donor. Overall study results and limits: Some SARS-CoV-2-responding clones were already detected in memory before infection. Clones contracting across day 15 to 85 had a balanced CD4/CD8 profile; later expanding clones leaned CD4+.

TCRdb passed the 5' RACE reads through MiXCR, listing each CDR3 protein once. The profile covers 100,000 to 150,000 distinct CDR3 sequences, with approximately 6.2% appearing a single time and roughly 2% taken by the ten largest. This clonotype was seen repeatedly, ten times or more. Antigen unknown. The V gene end was trimmed by 0 bases and the J gene end by 10 bases; junction bases not matched to a gene: 6. In germline, CDR1 is DFQATT, CDR2 SNEGSKA (reference sequence). This CDR3 has 14 amino acids. The chain uses TRBV20-1 and TRBJ1-6, with 7 bases matching TRBD1. The sample consisted of PBMCs or a T cell subset sorted from them (not recorded which). The sequence came from an adult woman who had mild COVID-19 (a few samples of this study predate the infection). Cell type and time point are not known. CDR3 coding DNA: TGCAGTGCTAGAGATCCAAGGACAGGATCACCCCTCCACTTT. Protein product: CSARDPRTGSPLHF.